These 25 T cell receptor beta chains originate from one sample sequenced in a study of blood T cells in healthy people across ages. A J-beta primer mix and a sample-barcoded 5' primer were used in a second PCR of roughly 6 to 11 cycles. TCRdb re-analysed the 5' RACE reads in MiXCR, keeping a single row per CDR3 protein. The sample records 1.5 million to 2 million distinct CDR3 sequences, more than 35% being singletons. The sequenced material came from blood. Receptors originate from a human donor in good health.

The CDR3 nucleotides are TGCAGTGCTTTCCAGGGTAATGAGCAGTTCTTC. The encoded protein is CSAFQGNEQFF. The J gene is TRBJ2-1, the V gene TRBV20-1; possible D gene TRBD1, 5 bases. The CDR3 loop spans 11 amino acids. Trimming pared 5 bases from V and 7 bases from J, leaving 9 bases between. CDR1 and CDR2 (germline): DFQATT, SNEGSKA (reference sequence).

The genes are TRBV12-3 or TRBV12-4 and TRBJ1-2, with D perhaps matching TRBD1 (5 bases). This CDR3 comprises 13 residues. V lost 3 bases to trimming and J lost 6 bases, with 11 bases between them. DNA of the CDR3: TGTGCCAGCAGTTTTGGACACGACCATGGCTACACCTTC. Amino acid sequence: CASSFGHDHGYTF.

The rearrangement links TRBV6-2 or TRBV6-3 to TRBJ2-1, with D perhaps given as TRBD1 or TRBD2 (5 bases each). CDR1 MNHEY and CDR2 SVGEGT come from the germline V gene. This CDR3 is 12 amino acids long. V was pared by 1 base and J by 9 bases, with 7 bases between. In DNA form, the CDR3 reads TGTGCCAGCAGTTACTTGGGGACTGAGCAGTTCTTC. This sequence encodes CASSYLGTEQFF.

The rearrangement links TRBV29-1 to TRBJ1-2; D gene uncertain. Germline loops: CDR1 SQVTM, CDR2 ANQGSEA. The CDR3 loop spans 12 amino acids. With 3 bases removed from V and 13 bases from J, the gap between germline ends came to 18 bases. CDR3 in DNA: TGCAGCGTTGACGTTCCGGGCCCCGTGACCACCTTC. Translated: CSVDVPGPVTTF. The full variable domain, in which reference TRBV29-1 and TRBJ1-2 provide the parts outside the CDR3, is SAVISQKPSRDICQRGTSLTIQCQVDSQVTMMFWYRQQPGQSLTLIATANQGSEATYESGFVIDKFPISRPNLTFSTLTVSNMSPEDSSIYLCSVDVPGPVTTFGSGTRLTVV.

The rearrangement links TRBV7-9 to TRBJ2-7; a possible D gene is TRBD1 (6 bases). Germline assignment: CDR1 SEHNR and CDR2 FQNEAQ (reference sequence). V lost 5 bases to trimming and J lost 2 bases, with 13 bases between them. This CDR3 has 14 residues. The CDR3 here is CASSHQDRPYEQYF. The CDR3 nucleotides read TGTGCCAGCAGCCACCAGGACAGACCCTACGAGCAGTACTTC.

The chain links TRBV9 to TRBJ2-5, with D maybe TRBD2 (6 bases). The J call may be faulty, since TRBJ2-7 better matches the DNA end. The CDR3 consists of 13 residues. Germline V lookup: CDR1 SGDLS, CDR2 YYNGEE. DNA of the CDR3: TGTGCCAGCAGCGTGCGGCCGGGAGACGAGCAGTACTTC. Translation gives CASSVRPGDEQYF.

At least ten counts were recorded for this clonotype. This chain connects TRBV10-3 to TRBJ2-6, with 7 bases matching TRBD2. This CDR3 contains 16 residues. Germline V gene data show CDR1 as ENHRY and CDR2 as SYGVKD. Germline trimming cut 6 bases from V and 1 base from J; bases unmatched to any gene: 6. The CDR3 here is CAIRAGFESGANVLTF. The CDR3, as DNA: TGTGCCATCAGAGCGGGGTTTGAATCTGGGGCCAACGTCCTGACTTTC.

Note on this clonotype: The junction and the germline gene differ at one end; a read error may be behind it. This chain connects TRBV11-2 to TRBJ2-7; 10 bases are a match to TRBD1. This CDR3 has 15 amino acids. Germline CDR1 reads SGHAT; CDR2 reads FQNNGV. CDR3 residues: CACSQWDRGYDKQYF. DNA of the CDR3: TGTGCCTGCAGCCAGTGGGACAGGGGATACGACAAGCAGTACTTC.

The chain uses TRBV20-1 and TRBJ2-1; tentatively, D is TRBD1 (6 bases). The germline V gene encodes CDR1 DFQATT and CDR2 SNEGSKA (reference sequence). V was pared by 6 bases and J by 0 bases, with 12 bases between. The CDR3 spans 14 residues. DNA of the CDR3: TGCAGTGCATTGGGACAAAGCTCCTACAATGAGCAGTTCTTC. Translated, it gives CSALGQSSYNEQFF.

The genes are TRBV4-1 and TRBJ1-2; possibly TRBD1 for D (5 bases). This CDR3 region has 14 residues. The V end lost 1 base, the J end lost 7 bases, and 13 bases lay between the germline ends. Germline V CDR1 and CDR2: MGHRA, YSYEKL. CDR3 DNA sequence: TGCGCCAGCAGCCAAGTATCGACAGAGATTGGCTACACCTTC. The encoded protein is CASSQVSTEIGYTF.

This clonotype occurred a few times. One end of the junction is discordant with germline, which a read error may explain. This chain connects TRBV10-3 to TRBJ1-1; unclear D gene. The CDR3 covers 12 residues. The germline CDR1 and CDR2 sequences are ENHRY and SYGVKD. CDR3 residues: CAISTQNAEAFF. In nucleotides, the CDR3 is TGTGCCATCAGTACACAGAACGCTGAAGCTTTCTTT.

This sequence joins TRBV20-1 and TRBJ2-7; the match to TRBD1 covers 10 bases. The length of the CDR3 is 14 residues. V lost 0 bases, J lost 2 bases, and 1 base stayed unmatched. Looked up from germline, CDR1 is DFQATT and CDR2 is SNEGSKA (reference sequence). CDR3 in amino acids: CSAREGTGAYEQYF. CDR3 DNA: TGCAGTGCTAGAGAGGGGACAGGGGCCTACGAGCAGTACTTC.

This clonotype was counted a few times. The gene calls are TRBV28 and TRBJ1-2; TRBD1 is a possible D gene (5 bases). V was clipped by 6 bases and J by 4 bases, with 18 bases between them. Germline V gene sequence: CDR1 MDHEN, CDR2 SYDVKM. The CDR3 consists of 15 residues. CDR3 region: CASSLETGASYGYTF. In DNA form, the CDR3 reads TGTGCCAGCAGCTTGGAGACCGGGGCCTCCTATGGCTACACCTTC.

The chain uses TRBV20-1 and TRBJ2-3; possibly TRBD2 for D (6 bases). Trimming left V 1 base short and J 0 bases short, with 20 bases between. Germline V gene lookup returns CDR1 DFQATT and CDR2 SNEGSKA (reference sequence). This CDR3 is 18 amino acids long. CDR3 in amino acids: CSARGNLGGDTSTDTQYF. The CDR3 nucleotides are TGCAGTGCTAGAGGGAACCTCGGCGGGGATACTAGCACAGATACGCAGTATTTT.

This clonotype turned up a few times. The gene calls are TRBV10-3 and TRBJ2-7; no clear D. Trimming removed 1 base at V and 6 bases at J, with 10 bases between. This CDR3 has 13 residues. CDR1 and CDR2 (germline): ENHRY, SYGVKD. Here the CDR3 DNA reads TGTGCCATCAGTGAGTTACAGAGGCGCGAGCAGTACTTC. This codes for CAISELQRREQYF.

J is TRBJ2-7 and V is TRBV6-2 or TRBV6-3; no clear D. V lost 0 bases and J lost 2, with 11 bases in between. The V gene's germline CDR1 is MNHEY and CDR2 SVGEGT. The CDR3 length is 15 residues. CDR3 coding DNA: TGTGCCAGCAGTTACTCGGCAGTACTTCCCTACGAGCAGTACTTC. The encoded protein is CASSYSAVLPYEQYF.

The chain links TRBV11-2 to TRBJ2-2, with D unresolved. V was trimmed by 0 bases and J by 5 bases, leaving 13 bases between them. The germline gives CDR1 SGHAT, CDR2 FQNNGV. This CDR3 comprises 16 residues. The CDR3 DNA follows: TGTGCCAGCAGCTTAGAGTCGGGCAGGTGGACCGGGGAGCTGTTTTTT. Encoded protein: CASSLESGRWTGELFF.

The chain couples TRBV3-1 to TRBJ1-5, with D tentatively TRBD1 (5 bases). Looked up from germline, CDR1 is LGHDT and CDR2 is YNNKEL (reference sequence). Trimming shortened V by 6 bases and J by 9 bases, and 18 bases separated the two germline ends. The CDR3 length is 14 residues. The CDR3 DNA reads as TGTGCCAGCAGTTACAAAGGGGACCGGAGGCCCCAGCATTTT. Its protein product is CASSYKGDRRPQHF.

This sequence joins TRBV12-3 or TRBV12-4 and TRBJ1-1, with TRBD1 as a possible D gene (6 bases). This CDR3 is 16 amino acids long. The V end was cut by 4 bases, the J end by 1 base, with 16 bases between. The CDR3 here is CASSSQGLRPNTEAFF. CDR3 DNA: TGTGCCAGCAGTTCACAGGGTTTGAGGCCGAACACTGAAGCTTTCTTT.

V and J are TRBV29-1 and TRBJ2-5; 9 bases are shared with TRBD2. CDR3 length: 13 amino acids. CDR1 SQVTM and CDR2 ANQGSEA come from the germline V gene. V gave up 4 bases and J gave up 3 bases; unmatched junction bases: 3. The CDR3 loop reads CSVGTSVEETQYF. The CDR3 DNA reads TGCAGCGTTGGGACTAGCGTGGAAGAGACCCAGTACTTC.

The V and J genes are TRBV5-5 and TRBJ2-3, with 8 bases identical to TRBD1. Germline-derived CDR1 and CDR2 are SGHKS and YYEKEE (reference sequence). V shed 4 bases, J shed 5 bases, and the junction held 6 bases outside the gene matches. The CDR3 is 14 amino acids. The CDR3 region has the DNA TGTGCCAGCAGCCATAATACAGGGGGAGATACGCAGTATTTT. This encodes CASSHNTGGDTQYF.

This chain links TRBV24-1 with TRBJ2-1, with 9 bases that match TRBD1. The CDR3 spans 13 residues. With V trimmed by 11 bases and J by 4 bases, 5 bases remained unmatched. Per germline, CDR1 KGHDR and CDR2 SFDVKD. CDR3 coding DNA: TGTGCCAGCCCGGGACAGGGATACAATGAGCAGTTCTTC. This translates into CASPGQGYNEQFF.

This clonotype was seen once. The V and J genes are TRBV5-1 and TRBJ2-5, with a tentative D call TRBD2 (5 bases). The J call may be faulty, since TRBJ2-7 better matches the DNA end. The CDR3 sequence is 14 residues long. The germline V gene encodes CDR1 SGHRS and CDR2 YFSETQ. The CDR3 DNA sequence: TGCGCCAGCAGCTTGGCCCTCGGGGAAGACGAGCAGTACTTC. It codes for CASSLALGEDEQYF.

The chain uses TRBV15 and TRBJ1-6; D is undetermined. The CDR3 covers 15 residues. The germline V and J ends were trimmed by 5 bases and 8 bases, with 16 bases remaining between them. The germline V gene encodes CDR1 LNHNV and CDR2 YYDKDF (reference sequence). CDR3 region: CATSLTRPRDSPLHF. For the CDR3, the DNA is TGTGCCACCAGCCTCACACGCCCGCGCGATTCACCCCTCCACTTT.

This chain joins TRBV2 and TRBJ2-5, with D unresolved. V dropped 10 bases and J dropped 3 bases, with 21 bases sitting between them. The CDR3 spans 15 residues. Per germline, CDR1 SNHLY and CDR2 FYNNEI. The DNA of the CDR3 is TGTGCCAAGACACGACTTTGGTCCCCGGAAGAGACCCAGTACTTC. It translates to CAKTRLWSPEETQYF.